These 18 T cell receptor beta chains share one sample of origin, sequenced in a study of beta chain features in type 1 diabetes. The isolated RNA, all of it, was reverse transcribed, so expressed TCRB transcripts were what got sequenced. The data were produced by immunoSEQ multiplex PCR, yet TCRdb's version contains in-frame clones alone and is incomplete. The sample shows about 240,000 clones, less than 35% of them seen only once. The sequencing input was central memory CD4+ T cells from blood. The receptors here all came from a man younger than 40 in good health.

The rearrangement uses TRBV5-4 and TRBJ1-2; D is perhaps TRBD1 (6 bases). Trimming stripped 3 bases from V and 7 bases from J, with 10 bases between. The CDR3 has 12 amino acids. Germline V gene data show CDR1 as SGHNT and CDR2 as YYREEE (reference sequence). CDR3 loop: CASSSTGTGYTF. CDR3 in DNA: TGTGCCAGCAGCTCCACAGGGACTGGCTACACCTTC.

This clone was seen more than once but under ten times. The CDR3 loop reads CASSQARIRGGETQYF. CDR3 in DNA: TGTGCCAGCAGCCAAGCTAGGATACGGGGTGGAGAGACCCAGTACTTC. The rearrangement joins TRBV14 to TRBJ2-5, with a possible D match to TRBD2 (5 bases). In germline, CDR1 is SGHDN, CDR2 FVKESK. CDR3 length: 16 amino acids. V lost 1 base to trimming and J lost 4 bases, with 16 bases between them. Together with reference TRBV14 and TRBJ2-5, the CDR3 gives the full variable domain: EAGVTQFPSHSVIEKGQTVTLRCDPISGHDNLYWYRRVMGKEIKFLLHFVKESKQDESGMPNNRFLAERTGGTYSTLKVQPAELEDSGVYFCASSQARIRGGETQYFGPGTRLLVL.

V and J are TRBV25-1 and TRBJ2-1; D may be TRBD1 (6 bases). The V gene's germline CDR1 is MGHDK and CDR2 SYGVNS. This CDR3 has 15 amino acids. V lost 1 base to trimming and J lost 10 bases, with 17 bases between them. The CDR3: CASSESVGAAWEQFF. The CDR3, as DNA: TGTGCCAGCAGTGAATCCGTGGGGGCTGCCTGGGAGCAGTTCTTC. Supplemented by reference TRBV25-1 and TRBJ2-1, the full variable domain reads EADIYQTPRYLVIGTGKKITLECSQTMGHDKMYWYQQDPGMELHLIHYSYGVNSTEKGDLSSESTVSRIRTEHFPLTLESARPSHTSQYLCASSESVGAAWEQFFGPGTRLTVL.

This clone was seen a few times. As DNA, the CDR3 is TGTGCCAGCAGAGGACAGCGTAATCAGCCCCAGCATTTT. It yields the protein CASRGQRNQPQHF. The chain carries TRBV2 and TRBJ1-5; D possibly corresponds to TRBD1 (6 bases). The CDR3 covers 13 residues. The germline V and J ends were trimmed by 6 bases and 4 bases, with 10 bases remaining between them. Germline V gene sequence: CDR1 SNHLY, CDR2 FYNNEI.

The table lists this clone with a few counts. The chain employs TRBV23-1 and TRBJ2-6; D remains ambiguous. TRBV23-1 is marked as an open reading frame, function uncertain. This CDR3 has 16 residues. Trimming left V 3 bases short and J 3 bases short, with 12 bases between. The chain's CDR3 is CASSHPGPIGANVLTF. Written as DNA, the CDR3 is TGCGCCAGCAGTCACCCCGGACCTATTGGGGCCAACGTCCTGACTTTC.

This clone appeared many times. The V gene is TRBV29-1, the J gene TRBJ2-3; D remains unclear. The CDR3 length is 13 residues. Germline-derived CDR1 and CDR2 are SQVTM and ANQGSEA. V lost 2 bases, J lost 5 bases, and 11 bases lay in between. DNA for the CDR3: TGCAGCGTTGAACTTGAGAATGAAGATACGCAGTATTTT. Its translation is CSVELENEDTQYF.

On this clone itself: A far bigger clonotype differs at one base, so this is likely a read error. This chain connects TRBV25-1 to TRBJ1-2; 7 bases are shared with TRBD1. CDR1 and CDR2 (germline): MGHDK, SYGVNS. The CDR3 runs 14 residues. V shed 10 bases and J 2 bases; nucleotides not matched to a gene: 10. The CDR3 loop is CAIRRQGGNYGYTF. The CDR3 DNA sequence: TGTGCCATCAGACGACAGGGAGGGAACTATGGCTACACCTTC.

This clone has a handful of counts. The CDR3 sequence is CASSSVGLSDEQFF. The CDR3 DNA reads as TGTGCCAGCAGCTCCGTTGGGCTTAGCGATGAGCAGTTCTTC. This rearrangement joins TRBV5-6 to TRBJ2-1; D perhaps matches TRBD2 (5 bases). CDR1 and CDR2 (germline): SGHDT, YYEEEE. V lost 3 bases and J 8 bases, leaving 15 bases between the germline ends. The length of the CDR3 is 14 residues. The variable domain in full, completed from reference TRBV5-6 and TRBJ2-1, reads DAGVTQSPTHLIKTRGQQVTLRCSPKSGHDTVSWYQQALGQGPQFIFQYYEEEERQRGNFPDRFSGHQFPNYSSELNVNALLLGDSALYLCASSSVGLSDEQFFGPGTRLTVL.

The chain is built from TRBV5-4 and TRBJ2-5; the D gene is possibly TRBD2 (7 bases). This CDR3 is built from 15 residues. V was shortened by 2 bases and J by 6 bases, with 17 bases between the two germline ends. Germline V gene data show CDR1 as SGHNT and CDR2 as YYREEE (reference sequence). CDR3 residues: CASSFGRGGAQTQYF. In nucleotides, the CDR3 is TGTGCCAGCAGCTTCGGTCGAGGGGGGGCGCAGACCCAGTACTTC.

V gene TRBV7-2 combines with J gene TRBJ2-5; no clear D. The germline V gene has CDR1 SGHTA and CDR2 FQGNSA. Trimming pared 2 bases from V and 2 bases from J, leaving 9 bases between. CDR3 size: 14 residues. The CDR3 sequence is CASSLLVNQETQYF. For the CDR3, the DNA is TGTGCCAGCAGCTTACTTGTGAATCAAGAGACCCAGTACTTC.

Only one count was recorded for this clone. The genes are TRBV6-6 and TRBJ2-6; D perhaps matches TRBD2 (5 bases). The CDR3 totals 13 residues. In germline, CDR1 is MNHNY, CDR2 SVGAGI (reference sequence). The ends were cut back, 1 base at V and 11 bases at J, with 9 bases in the middle. The CDR3, as DNA: TGTGCCAGCAGTTACTTAACGGACTACGTCCTGACTTTC. Translated, it gives CASSYLTDYVLTF.

This clone was observed a handful of times. The rearrangement joins TRBV27 to TRBJ2-7; no clear D gene. The V gene lost 2 bases and the J gene lost 2 bases, with 13 bases spanning the gap. This CDR3 has 15 residues. From germline, CDR1 is MNHEY and CDR2 SMNVEV (reference sequence). The CDR3 loop reads CASSLGGTRTYEQYF. The DNA of the CDR3 is TGTGCCAGCAGTTTAGGCGGAACGAGAACCTACGAGCAGTACTTC.

Only a few counts were recorded for this clone. The V gene is TRBV14, the J gene TRBJ2-2, with D uncertain. Germline CDR1 reads SGHDN; CDR2 reads FVKESK. Trimming removed 4 bases from V and 1 base from J, with 10 bases in between. This CDR3 region has 15 residues. CDR3: CASSPRRVNTGELFF. For the CDR3, the DNA is TGTGCCAGCAGCCCCCGGAGAGTGAACACCGGGGAGCTGTTTTTT.

This clone has only a few counts. This rearrangement joins TRBV6-1 to TRBJ2-7, with D unclear. The CDR3 runs 14 residues. The V end lost 4 bases, the J end lost 6 bases, and 16 bases lay between the germline ends. Germline assignment: CDR1 MNHNS and CDR2 SASEGT. The CDR3 coding sequence is TGTGCCAGCAGTGTGGACGGTCAATACGCCGAGCAGTACTTC. Protein sequence: CASSVDGQYAEQYF.

V usage is TRBV9 and J usage is TRBJ2-7; D is perhaps TRBD2 (6 bases). The germline gives CDR1 SGDLS, CDR2 YYNGEE. V lost 3 bases, J lost 6 bases, and 16 bases lay in between. The CDR3 runs 14 residues. The DNA of the CDR3 is TGTGCCAGCAGCGCCGCTCCTTCGACTAGCGAGCAGTACTTC. Protein product: CASSAAPSTSEQYF.

A few counts support this clone. The V call is TRBV6-1, the J call TRBJ2-7, with TRBD2 identical over 14 bases. This CDR3 comprises 15 residues. Per germline, CDR1 MNHNS and CDR2 SASEGT. The J segment lost 0 bases and the V segment lost 6 bases, leaving 1 base of the junction unmatched. CDR3 coding DNA: TGTGCCAGCAGGGGACTAGCGGGAGCCTCCTACGAGCAGTACTTC. It encodes CASRGLAGASYEQYF.

This clone was observed a few times. This chain connects TRBV5-1 to TRBJ2-3, with D unclear. Germline lookup yields CDR1 SGHRS and CDR2 YFSETQ. This CDR3 region has 15 residues. V was cut by 0 bases and J by 6 bases, with 14 bases left in between. CDR3: CASSLGWAGRDTQYF. For the CDR3, the DNA is TGCGCCAGCAGCTTGGGGTGGGCTGGGCGTGATACGCAGTATTTT.

The chain carries TRBV5-6 and TRBJ1-2; D remains ambiguous. This CDR3 has 16 residues. CDR1 is SGHDT and CDR2 is YYEEEE in the germline V gene. The V end lost 0 bases, the J end lost 0 bases, and 12 bases lay between the germline ends. Here the CDR3 DNA reads TGTGCCAGCAGCTTGGCCGGCGGGATACCTAACTATGGCTACACCTTC. Residues: CASSLAGGIPNYGYTF.